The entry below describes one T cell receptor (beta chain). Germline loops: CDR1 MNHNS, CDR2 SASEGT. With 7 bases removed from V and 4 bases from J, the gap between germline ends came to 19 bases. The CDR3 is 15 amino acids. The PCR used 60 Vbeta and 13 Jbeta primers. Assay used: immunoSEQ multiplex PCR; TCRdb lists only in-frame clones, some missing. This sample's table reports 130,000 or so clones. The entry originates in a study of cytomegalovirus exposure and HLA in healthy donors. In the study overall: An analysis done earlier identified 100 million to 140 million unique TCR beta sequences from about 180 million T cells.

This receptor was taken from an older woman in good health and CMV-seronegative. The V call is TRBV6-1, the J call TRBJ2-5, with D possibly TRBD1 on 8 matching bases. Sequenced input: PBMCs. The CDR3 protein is CASTRAGGGGETQYF. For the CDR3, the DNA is TGTGCCAGCACCCGGGCAGGGGGCGGGGGAGAGACCCAGTACTTC.